These 29 T cell receptor beta chains came from one sample sequenced in a study of OX40 agonist ivuxolimab in advanced cancers. Library method: the immunoSEQ multiplex PCR assay. Imported from immuneACCESS, the table was reduced by TCRdb to in-frame sequences with V and J called. These copies leave out some clones; in studies compared against another copy, an unresolved V gene accounts for under half, and the cause of the remainder is not known. This sample holds about 40,000 clones; 88% were observed only once. Under 15% of the sample comes from the top ten. Sequencing used CD4+ or CD8+ T cells sorted from blood, obtained in a trial of the OX40 agonist ivuxolimab. The receptor source for this set is an adult with an advanced solid tumor such as melanoma, head and neck, liver or kidney cancer.

Here the CDR3 DNA reads TGTGCCAGAAGCTTCGAAGGGGTTACAGGTCGGAATCAGCCCCAGCATTTT. Protein product: CARSFEGVTGRNQPQHF. This rearrangement joins TRBV5-3 to TRBJ1-5; TRBD1 might be the D (5 bases). TRBV5-3 belongs to the ORF category, with a function that is uncertain. The CDR3 covers 17 residues. V was pared by 2 bases and J by 4 bases, with 19 bases between.

This chain links TRBV2 with TRBJ2-4; 7 bases match TRBD1. V dropped 6 bases and J dropped 1; count of bases not matched to a gene: 6. This CDR3 region has 15 residues. Germline V gene lookup returns CDR1 SNHLY and CDR2 FYNNEI. The CDR3, as DNA: TGTGCCAGCAGACGACAGGGATACGCCAAAAACATTCAGTACTTC. Protein: CASRRQGYAKNIQYF. Using reference TRBV2 and TRBJ2-4 for the parts outside the CDR3, the full variable domain is EPEVTQTPSHQVTQMGQEVILRCVPISNHLYFYWYRQILGQKVEFLVSFYNNEISEKSEIFDDQFSVERPDGSNFTLKIRSTKLEDSAMYFCASRRQGYAKNIQYFGAGTRLSVL.

This clone appeared a single time. This sequence joins TRBV6-5 and TRBJ2-7, with 10 bases fitting TRBD2. Germline V gives CDR1 MNHEY, CDR2 SVGAGI. The CDR3 is made up of 14 amino acids. The J segment lost 5 bases and the V segment lost 2 bases, leaving 3 bases of the junction unmatched. CDR3 loop: CASSYGLAGDEQYF. CDR3 bases: TGTGCCAGCAGTTACGGTCTAGCGGGAGACGAGCAGTACTTC.

In its sample, this clone was seen a few times. This rearrangement joins TRBV27 to TRBJ2-1; 10 nucleotides align to TRBD2. V dropped 6 bases and J dropped 8; count of bases not matched to a gene: 7. The CDR3 extends over 14 amino acids. The germline V gene has CDR1 MNHEY and CDR2 SMNVEV (reference sequence). The CDR3 sequence is CASSLGLASDEQFF. DNA of the CDR3: TGTGCCAGCAGCCTGGGACTAGCGAGCGATGAGCAGTTCTTC.

V usage is TRBV29-1 and J usage is TRBJ1-2, with D possibly TRBD1 on 5 matching bases. This CDR3 has 13 amino acids. The ends were cut back, 3 bases at V and 4 bases at J, with 12 bases in the middle. Germline V gene data show CDR1 as SQVTM and CDR2 as ANQGSEA. The CDR3 DNA reads TGCAGCGTTGATCGGGGAGGGACCTATGGCTACACCTTC. Protein sequence: CSVDRGGTYGYTF. Based on the CDR3 plus reference TRBV29-1 and TRBJ1-2, the full variable domain is SAVISQKPSRDICQRGTSLTIQCQVDSQVTMMFWYRQQPGQSLTLIATANQGSEATYESGFVIDKFPISRPNLTFSTLTVSNMSPEDSSIYLCSVDRGGTYGYTFGSGTRLTVV.

This chain links TRBV28 with TRBJ1-4, with 10 bases matching TRBD1. Germline V gene data show CDR1 as MDHEN and CDR2 as SYDVKM. V dropped 5 bases and J dropped 8; count of bases not matched to a gene: 11. The CDR3 length is 16 residues. CDR3 sequence: CASSTGQGRRKEKLFF. The CDR3 DNA follows: TGTGCCAGCAGTACGGGACAGGGGAGGCGAAAAGAAAAACTGTTTTTT.

J is TRBJ1-1 and V is TRBV5-4; the match to TRBD1 covers 7 bases. The V and J ends lost 4 bases and 3 bases, in that order; junction bases with no gene match: 12. The germline V gene encodes CDR1 SGHNT and CDR2 YYREEE (reference sequence). There are 16 residues in the CDR3. The CDR3 region is CASSPRQGVPDTEAFF. The CDR3 DNA follows: TGTGCCAGCAGCCCCCGACAGGGTGTACCAGACACTGAAGCTTTCTTT.

The chain uses TRBV5-6 and TRBJ1-1; D might be TRBD1 (5 bases). The germline V and J ends were trimmed by 2 bases and 0 bases, with 11 bases remaining between them. Germline V CDR1 and CDR2: SGHDT, YYEEEE. The CDR3 totals 15 residues. CDR3 amino acids: CASSFGGELNTEAFF. The CDR3 DNA follows: TGTGCCAGCAGCTTCGGGGGGGAGTTGAACACTGAAGCTTTCTTT.

The chain joins TRBV27 to TRBJ2-7, with TRBD1 identical over 12 bases. J gave up 6 bases and V 4 bases, and 4 bases lay outside the gene matches. The CDR3 sequence is 14 residues long. Germline CDR1 and CDR2: MNHEY and SMNVEV (reference sequence). CDR3 protein: CASSWGQGAGEQYF. CDR3 nucleotide sequence: TGTGCCAGCAGTTGGGGACAGGGGGCGGGCGAGCAGTACTTC.

In DNA, the CDR3 is TGTGCCAGCAGCTGGGCTAATCAGCCCCAGCATTTT. Its translation: CASSWANQPQHF. The chain employs TRBV7-2 and TRBJ1-5; D gene unclear. CDR1 and CDR2 from the germline V gene are SGHTA and FQGNSA. The ends were cut back, 4 bases at V and 4 bases at J, with 5 bases in the middle. The CDR3 consists of 12 residues.

This chain links TRBV7-9 with TRBJ1-1, with a tentative D call TRBD1 (5 bases). V dropped 3 bases and J dropped 6 bases, with 8 bases sitting between them. CDR1 and CDR2 from the germline V gene are SEHNR and FQNEAQ (reference sequence). The length of the CDR3 is 12 residues. The CDR3 loop reads CASSLGRAEAFF. CDR3 nucleotide sequence: TGTGCCAGCAGCTTGGGCAGGGCTGAAGCTTTCTTT. Full variable domain (missing parts from reference TRBV7-9 and TRBJ1-1): DTGVSQNPRHKITKRGQNVTFRCDPISEHNRLYWYRQTLGQGPEFLTYFQNEAQLEKSRLLSDRFSAERPKGSFSTLEIQRTEQGDSAMYLCASSLGRAEAFFGQGTRLTVV.

This clone was counted a single time. The chain links TRBV20-1 to TRBJ2-1; D remains unclear. Trimming took off 6 bases at V and 5 bases at J, with 8 bases between the two ends. The V gene's germline CDR1 is DFQATT and CDR2 SNEGSKA (reference sequence). The CDR3 spans 11 residues. As DNA, the CDR3 is TGCAGTGCGGACCAGAACAATGAGCAGTTCTTC. It specifies CSADQNNEQFF.

This sequence joins TRBV6-5 and TRBJ1-4; D ambiguous. V lost 2 bases to trimming and J lost 5 bases, with 12 bases between them. The CDR3 has 15 residues. Looked up from germline, CDR1 is MNHEY and CDR2 is SVGAGI. In DNA, the CDR3 is TGTGCCAGCAGTTACGGCGGGAACCTCAATGAAAAACTGTTTTTT. It specifies CASSYGGNLNEKLFF.

The chain employs TRBV25-1 and TRBJ2-5; possible D gene TRBD2, 5 bases. Germline CDR1 MGHDK, CDR2 SYGVNS. This CDR3 has 14 residues. Trimming stripped 7 bases from V and 5 bases from J, with 17 bases between. The DNA for the CDR3 is TGTGCCAGCACGAGGTCTGGGGAGTTGGAGACCCAGTACTTC. This encodes CASTRSGELETQYF.

The sample holds one count of this clone. The CDR3 coding sequence is TGTGCCAGCAGGTTCCAGTCTGGAAACACCATATATTTT. It yields the protein CASRFQSGNTIYF. The chain couples TRBV28 to TRBJ1-3; D uncertain. From germline, CDR1 is MDHEN and CDR2 SYDVKM. The CDR3 is made up of 13 amino acids. The V gene lost 6 bases and the J gene lost 1 base, with 7 bases spanning the gap. Full variable domain (remainder filled in from reference TRBV28 and TRBJ1-3): DVKVTQSSRYLVKRTGEKVFLECVQDMDHENMFWYRQDPGLGLRLIYFSYDVKMKEKGDIPEGYSVSREKKERFSLILESASTNQTSMYLCASRFQSGNTIYFGEGSWLTVV.

The CDR3 loop reads CASSLGSLYGYTF. The CDR3 DNA reads TGTGCCAGCAGTTTGGGGAGCCTTTATGGCTACACCTTC. The gene calls are TRBV28 and TRBJ1-2; D unclear. Trimming cost V 3 bases and J 5 bases, with 10 bases left between them. Per the germline V gene, CDR1 is MDHEN and CDR2 is SYDVKM. CDR3 length equals 13 residues.

The chain has TRBV27 and TRBJ1-1, with D tentatively TRBD1 (6 bases). Germline CDR1 reads MNHEY; CDR2 reads SMNVEV (reference sequence). The germline V and J ends were trimmed by 1 base and 5 bases, with 14 bases remaining between them. This CDR3 comprises 15 residues. CDR3: CASSLYWGQGTEAFF. DNA for the CDR3: TGTGCCAGCAGTTTATATTGGGGGCAGGGGACTGAAGCTTTCTTT.

The chain has TRBV2 and TRBJ2-1, with TRBD2 matching over 8 bases. The CDR3 is made up of 15 amino acids. The J segment lost 4 bases and the V segment lost 5 bases, leaving 7 bases of the junction unmatched. Per germline, CDR1 SNHLY and CDR2 FYNNEI. CDR3 in amino acids: CASSRVSGTYNEQFF. CDR3 nucleotide sequence: TGTGCCAGCAGTAGGGTTAGCGGGACTTACAATGAGCAGTTCTTC.

The chain carries TRBV19 and TRBJ1-5; D is undetermined. The CDR3 contains 11 residues. V was cut by 5 bases and J by 6 bases, with 5 bases left in between. Germline V gene sequence: CDR1 LNHDA, CDR2 SQIVND (reference sequence). The CDR3, as DNA: TGTGCCAGTAGTTCAGGTCAGCCCCAGCATTTT. Encoded protein: CASSSGQPQHF.

V is TRBV5-1 and J is TRBJ1-1; D is uncertain. The length of the CDR3 is 15 residues. Germline V gene lookup returns CDR1 SGHRS and CDR2 YFSETQ. Trimming removed 0 bases at V and 2 bases at J, with 11 bases between. This CDR3 reads CASSLGRSLNTEAFF. The CDR3 DNA follows: TGCGCCAGCAGCTTGGGGAGAAGCCTAAACACTGAAGCTTTCTTT.

The rearrangement uses TRBV4-1 and TRBJ2-1; no reliable D call. The germline V gene has CDR1 MGHRA and CDR2 YSYEKL. Trimming removed 3 bases at V and 7 bases at J, with 13 bases between. The CDR3 spans 14 residues. The CDR3 DNA follows: TGCGCCAGCAGCCACAACGCACAGCTTAATGAGCAGTTCTTC. It translates to CASSHNAQLNEQFF.

This clone was seen only a few times. This chain connects TRBV7-8 to TRBJ2-5; no reliable D call. Trimming took 2 bases from V and 0 from J, leaving 4 bases between them. Germline V gene sequence: CDR1 SGHVS, CDR2 FQNEAQ. This CDR3 has 13 amino acids. CDR3 nucleotides: TGTGCCAGCAGCTTAACATACCAAGAGACCCAGTACTTC. The encoded protein is CASSLTYQETQYF.

The chain employs TRBV7-8 and TRBJ2-7; weak D call: TRBD2 (5 bases). V was trimmed by 6 bases and J by 0 bases, leaving 9 bases between them. The CDR3 extends over 13 amino acids. Germline V CDR1 and CDR2: SGHVS, FQNEAQ. The CDR3 sequence is CASRGGHSYEQYF. In DNA form, the CDR3 reads TGTGCCAGCAGGGGCGGGCACTCCTACGAGCAGTACTTC.

This clone was seen once. The rearrangement links TRBV14 to TRBJ2-7, with a weak D call TRBD2 (6 bases). The V end was cut by 5 bases, the J end by 2 bases, with 10 bases between. CDR3 size: 13 residues. CDR1 is SGHDN and CDR2 is FVKESK in the germline V gene. The CDR3 spells CASSAGRTYEQYF. As DNA, the CDR3 is TGTGCCAGCAGCGCGGGACGGACCTACGAGCAGTACTTC.

The chain carries TRBV6-5 and TRBJ2-1; maybe TRBD1 (6 bases). V was shortened by 1 base and J by 5 bases, with 9 bases between the two germline ends. CDR1 and CDR2 (germline): MNHEY, SVGAGI. CDR3 length: 14 residues. The CDR3 nucleotides are TGTGCCAGCAGTTACTGGCAGGGGAACAATGAGCAGTTCTTC. The encoded protein is CASSYWQGNNEQFF.

This clone was seen once. The chain uses TRBV5-1 and TRBJ2-7, with D uncertain. The CDR3 spans 14 residues. Germline V CDR1 and CDR2: SGHRS, YFSETQ. V was cut by 0 bases and J by 3 bases, with 10 bases left in between. For the CDR3, the DNA is TGCGCCAGCAGCTTGGACTCAATCAACTACGAGCAGTACTTC. This encodes CASSLDSINYEQYF.

V gene TRBV4-1 combines with J gene TRBJ2-5; D possibly corresponds to TRBD1 (6 bases). CDR1 is MGHRA and CDR2 is YSYEKL in the germline V gene. V was pared by 4 bases and J by 3 bases, with 18 bases between. CDR3 length equals 16 residues. Written as DNA, the CDR3 is TGCGCCAGCAGCCGAACGAAGGGGGTAACAGAAGAGACCCAGTACTTC. Translating gives CASSRTKGVTEETQYF.

The chain recombines TRBV4-1 with TRBJ2-1; D might be TRBD2 (5 bases). Trimming pared 0 bases from V and 2 bases from J, leaving 14 bases between. CDR1 is MGHRA, CDR2 YSYEKL, per germline. The length of the CDR3 is 17 residues. The CDR3 reads CASSQDSVAAAYNEQFF. The DNA for the CDR3 is TGCGCCAGCAGCCAAGATAGCGTCGCAGCGGCCTACAATGAGCAGTTCTTC.

This clone was detected once. The chain employs TRBV18 and TRBJ1-5; 8 nucleotides match TRBD1. The CDR3 is 15 amino acids. Germline V gives CDR1 KGHSH, CDR2 LQKENI. Trimming at V came to 2 bases and at J to 5 bases, leaving 5 bases not matched to a gene. The CDR3 region has the DNA TGTGCCAGCTCACCAGCTCCGGGACAGGATCAGCCCCAGCATTTT. It specifies CASSPAPGQDQPQHF.